The T cell receptor (beta chain) under discussion was sequenced for a study of blood T cell repertoires in COVID-19. Whole-study context: Donors in the United States, Italy and Spain gave samples during acute or convalescent COVID-19. T cells, B-cell-depleted T cells, or PBMCs provided the cDNA or gDNA that served as material.

Authors' processing steps: Nucleated cell counts were estimated from reference gene primer amplification. Assay: immunoSEQ multiplex PCR; the TCRdb copy retains only in-frame clones and omits some. V and J calls and clone size are copied from that table; D and trimming were computed from the DNA. The repertoire holds roughly 200,000 clones, with around 80% as singletons. V gave up 0 bases and J gave up 1 base, with 7 bases separating them. CDR3 length: 15 residues. The germline gives CDR1 MNHEY, CDR2 SVGAGI. This clonotype originated in an elderly woman with active or convalescent COVID-19. The sample was peripheral blood. The chain employs TRBV6-5 and TRBJ1-5; the D is unclear. CDR3 DNA sequence: TGTGCCAGCAGTTACTCAACAGCCAGCAATCAGCCCCAGCATTTT. Protein sequence: CASSYSTASNQPQHF.